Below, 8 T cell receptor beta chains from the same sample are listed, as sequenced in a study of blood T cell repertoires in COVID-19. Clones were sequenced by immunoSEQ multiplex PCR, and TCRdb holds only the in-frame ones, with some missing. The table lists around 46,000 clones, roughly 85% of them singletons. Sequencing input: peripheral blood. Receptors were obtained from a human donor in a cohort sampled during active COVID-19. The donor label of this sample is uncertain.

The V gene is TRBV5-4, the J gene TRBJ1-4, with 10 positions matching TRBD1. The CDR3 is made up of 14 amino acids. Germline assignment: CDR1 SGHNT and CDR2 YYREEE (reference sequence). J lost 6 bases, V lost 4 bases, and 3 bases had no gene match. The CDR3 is CASSLDRGDEKLFF. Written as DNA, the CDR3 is TGTGCCAGCAGCCTGGACAGGGGGGATGAAAAACTGTTTTTT.

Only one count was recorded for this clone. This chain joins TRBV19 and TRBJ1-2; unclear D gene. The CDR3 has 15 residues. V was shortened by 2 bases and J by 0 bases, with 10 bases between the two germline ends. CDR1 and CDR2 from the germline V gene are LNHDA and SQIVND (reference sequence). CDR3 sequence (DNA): TGTGCCAGTAGTATATCGGCAGGTACTAACTATGGCTACACCTTC. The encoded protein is CASSISAGTNYGYTF. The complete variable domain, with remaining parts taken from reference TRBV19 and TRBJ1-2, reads DGGITQSPKYLFRKEGQNVTLSCEQNLNHDAMYWYRQDPGQGLRLIYYSQIVNDFQKGDIAEGYSVSREKKESFPLTVTSAQKNPTAFYLCASSISAGTNYGYTFGSGTRLTVV.

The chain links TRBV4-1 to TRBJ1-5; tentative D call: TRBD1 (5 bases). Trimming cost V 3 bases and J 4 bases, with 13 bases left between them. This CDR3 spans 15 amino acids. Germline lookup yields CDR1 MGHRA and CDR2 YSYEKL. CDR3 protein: CASSQDGRGNQPQHF. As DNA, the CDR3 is TGCGCCAGCAGCCAGGATGGACGGGGGAATCAGCCCCAGCATTTT.

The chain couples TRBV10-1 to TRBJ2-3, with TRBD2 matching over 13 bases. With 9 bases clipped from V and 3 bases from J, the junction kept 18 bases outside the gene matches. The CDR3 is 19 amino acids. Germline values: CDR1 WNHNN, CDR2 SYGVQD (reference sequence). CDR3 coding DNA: TGCGCCAGATTGGGACTAGCGGGGAGGGTAACCGAGGAAACAGATACGCAGTATTTT. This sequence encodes CARLGLAGRVTEETDTQYF.

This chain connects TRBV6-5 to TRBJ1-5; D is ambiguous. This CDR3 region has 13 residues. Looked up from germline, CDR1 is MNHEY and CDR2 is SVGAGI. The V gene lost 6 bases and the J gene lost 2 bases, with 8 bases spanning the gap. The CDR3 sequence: CASSRLGNQPQHF. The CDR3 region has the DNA TGTGCCAGCAGCAGACTTGGCAATCAGCCCCAGCATTTT.

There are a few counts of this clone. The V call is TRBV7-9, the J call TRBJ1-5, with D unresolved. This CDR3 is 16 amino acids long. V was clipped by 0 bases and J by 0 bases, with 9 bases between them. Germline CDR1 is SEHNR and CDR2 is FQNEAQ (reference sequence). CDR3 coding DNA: TGTGCCAGCAGCTTAGCGGTCTCAGGTAGCAATCAGCCCCAGCATTTT. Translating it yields CASSLAVSGSNQPQHF.

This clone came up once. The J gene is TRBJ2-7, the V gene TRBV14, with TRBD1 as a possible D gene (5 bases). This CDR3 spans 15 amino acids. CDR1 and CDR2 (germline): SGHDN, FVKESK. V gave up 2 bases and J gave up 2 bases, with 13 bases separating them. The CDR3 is CASSQHQGVAYEQYF. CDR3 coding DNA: TGTGCCAGCAGCCAACATCAGGGTGTCGCCTACGAGCAGTACTTC.

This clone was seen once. CDR3 region: CASSPRRPGGRTEAFF. In DNA, the CDR3 is TGTGCCAGCAGCCCAAGAAGACCAGGGGGCCGGACTGAAGCTTTCTTT. This chain links TRBV3-1 (or the pseudogene TRBV3-2) with TRBJ1-1; 8 bases agree with TRBD1. Trimming cost V 4 bases and J 5 bases; bases outside gene matches: 12. The CDR3 totals 16 residues. Germline CDR1 is LGHDT and CDR2 is YNNKEL (reference sequence).